This paragraph reports one T cell receptor beta chain. Methods used by the authors: Quantification of nucleated cells was approximated via reference gene primer amplification. Clones were sequenced by immunoSEQ multiplex PCR, and TCRdb holds only the in-frame ones, with some missing. V and J calls and clone size are given by that table; D and trimming were obtained from the DNA. The data contain roughly 200,000 clones, 65% to 85% of them seen just once; the ten biggest clones take up about 7%. The data are from a study of blood T cell repertoires in COVID-19. At the level of the study: Acute and convalescent COVID-19 specimens originated in the United States, Italy and Spain. The cDNA or gDNA used as material had been derived from T cells, B-cell-depleted T cells, or PBMCs.

Patients of the Seattle cohort, enrolled during active infection, were followed longitudinally. The germline gives CDR1 MNHEY, CDR2 SMNVEV (reference sequence). The CDR3 sequence is 11 residues long. The trim removed 11 bases at V and 6 bases at J, leaving 3 bases unmatched. The receptor comes from a woman in her thirties or forties with COVID-19, enrolled during active disease. The sample was peripheral blood. This sequence joins TRBV27 and TRBJ2-4; 8 bases map to TRBD2. The CDR3 reads CASGGVNIQYF. Here the CDR3 DNA reads TGTGCCTCGGGAGGGGTAAACATTCAGTACTTC.